A single sample is the source of the 6 T cell receptor beta chains below, sequenced in a study of CD8+ T cells in alopecia areata. Reverse transcribed after extraction, RNA yielded cDNA as the sequencing template. Generated by immunoSEQ multiplex PCR, the TCRdb table keeps only in-frame clones and is missing some. The table includes over 150,000 clones, 45% to 70% detected once. Source material: CD8+ T cells sorted from blood. All receptors come from a human donor in good health.

This clone came up a few times. This sequence joins TRBV29-1 and TRBJ2-1; D gene unclear. This CDR3 region has 12 residues. Germline V gives CDR1 SQVTM, CDR2 ANQGSEA. Trimming took 0 bases from V and 6 from J, leaving 6 bases between them. The CDR3 region is CSVEEVGNEQFF. CDR3 nucleotide sequence: TGCAGCGTTGAAGAAGTAGGCAATGAGCAGTTCTTC.

The chain joins TRBV4-1 to TRBJ2-2, with D possibly matching TRBD1 (6 bases). V was clipped by 4 bases and J by 3 bases, with 12 bases between them. Germline CDR1 reads MGHRA; CDR2 reads YSYEKL. The CDR3 sequence is 15 residues long. CDR3 in DNA: TGCGCCAGCAGCCCTCGCCAGGGGTACACCGGGGAGCTGTTTTTT. This sequence encodes CASSPRQGYTGELFF.

The genes are TRBV11-3 and TRBJ2-1; 9 nucleotides match TRBD2. Germline loops: CDR1 SGHNT, CDR2 YENEEA. Trimming at V came to 4 bases and at J to 8 bases, leaving 9 bases not matched to a gene. The CDR3 is 15 amino acids. This CDR3 reads CASSSTAGGGDEQFF. In nucleotides, the CDR3 is TGTGCCAGCAGCTCGACAGCGGGGGGCGGGGATGAGCAGTTCTTC.

This chain uses TRBV29-1 with TRBJ1-4; 11 positions match TRBD1. Germline V CDR1 and CDR2: SQVTM, ANQGSEA. The CDR3 loop spans 15 amino acids. Germline trimming cut 1 base from V and 7 bases from J; bases unmatched to any gene: 5. This CDR3 reads CSVEGDRGKGEKLFF. CDR3 DNA sequence: TGCAGCGTTGAAGGGGACAGGGGGAAGGGTGAAAAACTGTTTTTT. Combining the CDR3 with reference TRBV29-1 and TRBJ1-4 gives the whole variable domain SAVISQKPSRDICQRGTSLTIQCQVDSQVTMMFWYRQQPGQSLTLIATANQGSEATYESGFVIDKFPISRPNLTFSTLTVSNMSPEDSSIYLCSVEGDRGKGEKLFFGSGTQLSVL.

This clone was detected only once. This chain links TRBV27 with TRBJ1-6; maybe TRBD1 (5 bases). CDR1 and CDR2 from the germline V gene are MNHEY and SMNVEV (reference sequence). Trimming pared 7 bases from V and 7 bases from J, leaving 14 bases between. The CDR3 has 14 amino acids. CDR3 amino acids: CASKTGTSNSPLHF. The CDR3 region has the DNA TGTGCCAGCAAAACCGGGACCTCCAATTCACCCCTCCACTTT.

The chain links TRBV29-1 to TRBJ2-7; perhaps D is TRBD1 or TRBD2 (6 bases each). This CDR3 region has 13 residues. CDR1 and CDR2 from the germline V gene are SQVTM and ANQGSEA. Trimming left V 4 bases short and J 2 bases short, with 12 bases between. CDR3 DNA: TGCAGCGTTGTGTGGGGGGCACCCTACGAGCAGTACTTC. This sequence encodes CSVVWGAPYEQYF.